This T cell receptor (beta chain) emerged from a study of OX40 agonist ivuxolimab in advanced cancers. As for the study more broadly: The costimulatory receptor OX40 (CD134) was targeted by ivuxolimab, a fully human IgG2 agonistic monoclonal antibody. Intravenous ivuxolimab was administered to patients every 2 weeks at six dose levels: 0.01, 0.1, 0.3, 1.5, 3 and 10 mg/kg. Of the 50 to 55 dose-escalation patients, hepatocellular carcinoma was present in approximately 20, melanoma in some 15, renal cell carcinoma in 9 and head and neck cancer in 9. In the dose-escalation cohort, 82.7% of patients were male, and the mean age was about 55 years, with a range of about 23 to 85. Patients were allowed to have had prior anti-PD-1, anti-PD-L1 or anti-CTLA-4 therapy, and less than 45% of the dose-escalation patients had previously received checkpoint inhibitors. Three dose-escalation patients achieved partial responses, one with hepatocellular carcinoma and two with cutaneous melanoma. The point of sequencing TCRbeta in the periphery was to test whether ivuxolimab changed TCR sequence diversity and drove clonal T-cell expansion. The paper covers the monotherapy dose-escalation part of the phase I ivuxolimab trial, which included N ≈ 52 patients. What the research found in general, with its limitations: At doses of 0.1 to 3.0 mg/kg, clonal expansion of both CD4+ and CD8+ T cells in blood was seen between baseline and week 6. After ivuxolimab, expanded clones were on average more numerous among CD8+ T cells than among CD4+ T cells. Low levels of normalized T-cell clonal expansion were also shown by some nonresponding patients. Which antigens the clonally expanded peripheral T cells were specific for was not determined. Partial responders in the 0.1-3.0 mg/kg groups had among the lowest normalized peripheral clonal expansion, especially among CD8+ T cells.

The trial excluded patients who had a history of autoimmune disease or who were on systemic immunosuppression. Peripheral blood for TCR sequencing was collected from all dose cohorts at baseline, on cycle 4 day 1, and on cycle 7 day 1. Samples came from an open-label, multicenter, first-in-human phase I dose-escalation trial of ivuxolimab. Adults with locally advanced or metastatic head and neck squamous cell, hepatocellular, melanoma or renal cell carcinoma were enrolled in the trial. Before TCR sequencing, CD4+ and CD8+ T cells were separately sorted from peripheral blood. Counted from cysteine to phenylalanine, this CDR3 has 15 amino acids. Of all the DNA, just the CDR3 is kept, 45 bases in frame from base 1. Compared with germline, V lacks 4 bases and J lacks 1 base; bases without a gene match: 2. CDR1 is given as MDHEN and CDR2 as SYDVKM, both from the germline V gene. Genomic DNA was extracted from sorted cells for sequencing of the TCRbeta CDR3 region. The immunoSEQ Assay was used for sequencing of TCRbeta CDR3 regions. In its TCRdb copy, this immuneACCESS table keeps in-frame sequences only and misses some clones. Where compared with another copy, unresolved V genes explain less than half of these, and the others have no known cause. The sample records around 60,000 clones, 75% to 90% of which are singletons. The ten largest clonotypes hold approximately 2% of the sample.

With regard to this clone: The clone's antigen remains unknown. No base qualities exist here, and no much larger clone lies one base off it.

The rearranged chain carries TRBV28 and TRBJ1-5, and 9 bases in between align with TRBD1. The origin of this receptor is an adult with an advanced solid tumor such as melanoma, head and neck, liver or kidney cancer. The specimen comprised CD4+ or CD8+ T cells sorted from blood, sampled in a trial of the OX40 agonist ivuxolimab. The CDR3 reads as follows: CASSYDRGSNQPQHF. The base sequence is TGTGCCAGCAGTTACGACAGGGGGAGCAATCAGCCCCAGCATTTT.